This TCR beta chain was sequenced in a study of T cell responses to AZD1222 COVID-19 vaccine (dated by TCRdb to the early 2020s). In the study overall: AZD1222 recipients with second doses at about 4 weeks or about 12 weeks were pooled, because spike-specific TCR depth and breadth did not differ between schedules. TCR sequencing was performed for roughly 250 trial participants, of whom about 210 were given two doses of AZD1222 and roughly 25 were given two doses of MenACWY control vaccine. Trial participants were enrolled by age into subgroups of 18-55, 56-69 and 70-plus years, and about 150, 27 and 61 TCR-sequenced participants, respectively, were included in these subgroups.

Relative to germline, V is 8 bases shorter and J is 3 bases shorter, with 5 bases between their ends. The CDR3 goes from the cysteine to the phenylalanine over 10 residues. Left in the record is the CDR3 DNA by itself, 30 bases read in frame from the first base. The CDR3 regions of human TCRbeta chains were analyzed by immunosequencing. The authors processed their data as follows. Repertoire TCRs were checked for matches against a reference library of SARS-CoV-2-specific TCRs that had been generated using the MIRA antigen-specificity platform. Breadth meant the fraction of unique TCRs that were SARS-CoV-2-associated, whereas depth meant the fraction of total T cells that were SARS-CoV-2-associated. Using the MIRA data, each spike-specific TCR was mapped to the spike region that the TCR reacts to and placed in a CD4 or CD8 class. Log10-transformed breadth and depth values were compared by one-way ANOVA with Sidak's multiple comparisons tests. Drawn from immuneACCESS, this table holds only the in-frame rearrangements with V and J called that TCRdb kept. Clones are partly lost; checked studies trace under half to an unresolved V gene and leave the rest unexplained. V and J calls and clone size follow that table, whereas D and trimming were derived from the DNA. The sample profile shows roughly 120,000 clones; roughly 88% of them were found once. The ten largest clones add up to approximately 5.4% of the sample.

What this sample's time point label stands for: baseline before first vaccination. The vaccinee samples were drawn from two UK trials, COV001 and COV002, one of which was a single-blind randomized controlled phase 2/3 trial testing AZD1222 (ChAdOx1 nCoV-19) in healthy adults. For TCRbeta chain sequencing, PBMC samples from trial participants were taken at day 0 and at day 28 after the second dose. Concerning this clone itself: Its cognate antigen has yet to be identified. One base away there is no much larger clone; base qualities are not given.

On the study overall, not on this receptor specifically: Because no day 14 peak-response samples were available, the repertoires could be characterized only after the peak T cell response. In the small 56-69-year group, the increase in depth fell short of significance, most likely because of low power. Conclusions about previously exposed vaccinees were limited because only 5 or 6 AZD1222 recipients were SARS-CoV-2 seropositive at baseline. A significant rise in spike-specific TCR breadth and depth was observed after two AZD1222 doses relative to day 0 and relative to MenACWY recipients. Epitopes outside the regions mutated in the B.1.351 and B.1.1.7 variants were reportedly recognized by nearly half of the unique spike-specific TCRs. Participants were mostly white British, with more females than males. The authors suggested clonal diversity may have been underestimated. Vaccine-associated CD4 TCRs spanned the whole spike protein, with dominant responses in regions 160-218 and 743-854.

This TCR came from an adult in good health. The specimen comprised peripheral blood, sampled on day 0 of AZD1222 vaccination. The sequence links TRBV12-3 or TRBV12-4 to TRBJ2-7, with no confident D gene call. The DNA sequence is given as TGTGCCAGCGGAAGCTACGAGCAGTACTTC. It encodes CASGSYEQYF.